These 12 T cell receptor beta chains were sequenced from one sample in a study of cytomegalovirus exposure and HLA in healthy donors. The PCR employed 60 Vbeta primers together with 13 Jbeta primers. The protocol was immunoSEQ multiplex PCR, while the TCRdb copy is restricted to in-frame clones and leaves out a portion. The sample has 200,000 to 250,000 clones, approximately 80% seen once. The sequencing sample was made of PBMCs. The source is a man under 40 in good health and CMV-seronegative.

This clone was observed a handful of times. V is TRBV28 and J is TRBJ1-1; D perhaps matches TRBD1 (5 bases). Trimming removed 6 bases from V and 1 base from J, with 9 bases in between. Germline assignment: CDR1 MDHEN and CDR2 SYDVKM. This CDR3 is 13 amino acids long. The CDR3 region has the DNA TGTGCCAGCAGCCCTCAGGGGAACACTGAAGCTTTCTTT. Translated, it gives CASSPQGNTEAFF.

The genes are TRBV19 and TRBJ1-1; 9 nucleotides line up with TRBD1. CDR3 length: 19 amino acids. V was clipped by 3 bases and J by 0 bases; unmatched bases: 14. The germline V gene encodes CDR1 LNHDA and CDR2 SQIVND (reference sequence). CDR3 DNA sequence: TGTGCCAGTAGTATTGGACTTTGGGTCAGGGACAGGGTGAACACTGAAGCTTTCTTT. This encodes CASSIGLWVRDRVNTEAFF.

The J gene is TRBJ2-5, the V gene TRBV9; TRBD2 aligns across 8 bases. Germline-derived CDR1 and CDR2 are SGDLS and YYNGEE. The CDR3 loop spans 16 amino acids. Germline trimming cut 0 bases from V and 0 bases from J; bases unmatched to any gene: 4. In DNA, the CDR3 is TGTGCCAGCAGCGTAGAAAGCGGGAGTCACCAAGAGACCCAGTACTTC. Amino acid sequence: CASSVESGSHQETQYF.

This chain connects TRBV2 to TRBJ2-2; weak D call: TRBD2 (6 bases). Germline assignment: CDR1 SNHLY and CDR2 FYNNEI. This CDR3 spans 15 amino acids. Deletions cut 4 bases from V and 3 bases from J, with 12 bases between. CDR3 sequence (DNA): TGTGCCAGCAGTGTCGGGGGATGGGACACCGGGGAGCTGTTTTTT. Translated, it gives CASSVGGWDTGELFF.

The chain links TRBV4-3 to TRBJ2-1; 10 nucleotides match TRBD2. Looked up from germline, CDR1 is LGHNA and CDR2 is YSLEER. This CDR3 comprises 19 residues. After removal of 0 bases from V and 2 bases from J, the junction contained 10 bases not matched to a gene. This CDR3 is CASSQDRNRTSGPYNEQFF. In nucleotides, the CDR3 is TGCGCCAGCAGCCAAGATAGAAATAGGACTAGCGGACCCTACAATGAGCAGTTCTTC.

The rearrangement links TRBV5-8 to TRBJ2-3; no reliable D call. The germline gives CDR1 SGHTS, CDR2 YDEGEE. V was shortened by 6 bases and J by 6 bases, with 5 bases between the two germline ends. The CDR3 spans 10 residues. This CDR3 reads CASIRDTQYF. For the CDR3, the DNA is TGTGCCAGCATTCGTGATACGCAGTATTTT.

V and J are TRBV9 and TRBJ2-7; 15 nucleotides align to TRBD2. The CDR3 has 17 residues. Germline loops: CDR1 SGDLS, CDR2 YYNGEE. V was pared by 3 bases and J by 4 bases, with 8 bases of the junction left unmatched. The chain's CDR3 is CASSAEGTSGGRYEQYF. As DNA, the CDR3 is TGTGCCAGCAGCGCCGAGGGGACTAGCGGGGGGAGGTACGAGCAGTACTTC.

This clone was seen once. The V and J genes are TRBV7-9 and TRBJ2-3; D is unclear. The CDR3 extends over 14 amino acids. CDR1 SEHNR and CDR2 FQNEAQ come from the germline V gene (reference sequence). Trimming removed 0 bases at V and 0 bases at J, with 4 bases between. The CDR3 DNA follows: TGTGCCAGCAGCTTAGCGACAAGCACAGATACGCAGTATTTT. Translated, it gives CASSLATSTDTQYF.

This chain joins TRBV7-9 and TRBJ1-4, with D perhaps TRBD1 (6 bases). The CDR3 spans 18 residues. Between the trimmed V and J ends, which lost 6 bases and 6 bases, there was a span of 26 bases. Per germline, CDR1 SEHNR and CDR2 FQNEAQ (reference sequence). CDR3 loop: CASRGLRGQRSLHEKLFF. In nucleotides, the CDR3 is TGTGCCAGCAGGGGTTTGCGGGGGCAGAGGTCCCTCCATGAAAAACTGTTTTTT.

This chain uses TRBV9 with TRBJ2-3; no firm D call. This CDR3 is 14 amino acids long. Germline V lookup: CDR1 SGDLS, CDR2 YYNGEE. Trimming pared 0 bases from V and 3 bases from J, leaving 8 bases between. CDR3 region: CASSVVAGTDTQYF. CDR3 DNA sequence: TGTGCCAGCAGCGTAGTCGCAGGAACAGATACGCAGTATTTT.

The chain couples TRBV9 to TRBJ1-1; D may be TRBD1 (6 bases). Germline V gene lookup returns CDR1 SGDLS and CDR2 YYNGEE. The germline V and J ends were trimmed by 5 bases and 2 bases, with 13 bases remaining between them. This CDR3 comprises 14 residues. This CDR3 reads CASRSGGQNTEAFF. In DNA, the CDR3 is TGTGCCAGCAGAAGTGGGGGACAAAACACTGAAGCTTTCTTT.

The CDR3 loop reads CASSLRSGGTDTQYF. CDR3 DNA sequence: TGCGCCAGCAGCTTGCGTAGCGGGGGAACAGATACGCAGTATTTT. The chain employs TRBV5-1 and TRBJ2-3; 9 nucleotides agree with TRBD2. This CDR3 has 15 amino acids. From germline, CDR1 is SGHRS and CDR2 YFSETQ. The ends lost 1 base at V and 3 bases at J; junction bases unmatched: 3.